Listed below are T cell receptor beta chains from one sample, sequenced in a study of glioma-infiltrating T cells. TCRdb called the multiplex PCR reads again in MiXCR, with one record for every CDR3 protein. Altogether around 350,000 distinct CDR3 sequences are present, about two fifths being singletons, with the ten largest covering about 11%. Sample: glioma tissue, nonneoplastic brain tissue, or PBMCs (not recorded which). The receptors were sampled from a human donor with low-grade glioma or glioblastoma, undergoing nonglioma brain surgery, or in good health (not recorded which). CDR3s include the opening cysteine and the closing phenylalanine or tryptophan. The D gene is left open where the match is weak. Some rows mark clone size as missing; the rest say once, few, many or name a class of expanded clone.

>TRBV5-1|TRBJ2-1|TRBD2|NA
TGCGCCAGCAGCCGACTAGCGGTCGACGAGCAGTTCTTC
CASSRLAVDEQFF
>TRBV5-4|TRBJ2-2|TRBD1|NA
TGTGCCAGCAGCGCGACAGGGGGCTTGCCCGGGGAGCTGTTTTTT
CASSATGGLPGELFF
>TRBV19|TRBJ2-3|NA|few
TGTGCCAGTAGTATAGGCGCGGGATTGGTAGATACGCAGTATTTT
CASSIGAGLVDTQYF
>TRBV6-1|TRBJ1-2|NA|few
TGTGCCAGCAGCCAACAGGGACCCTATGGCTACACCTTC
CASSQQGPYGYTF
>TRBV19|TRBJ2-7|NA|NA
TGTGCCAGTAGTATTACTAGTATCCACAAGCAGTACTTC
CASSITSIHKQYF
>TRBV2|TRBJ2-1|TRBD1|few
TGTGCCAGCACCCGGGACAGGAGCTACAATGAGCAGTTCTTC
CASTRDRSYNEQFF
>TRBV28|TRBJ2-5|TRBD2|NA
TGTGCCAGGATCCCCGGGGGGGTCCAAGAGACCCAGTACTTC
CARIPGGVQETQYF
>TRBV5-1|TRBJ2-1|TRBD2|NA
TGCGCCAGCAGCTTCACTAGCGGGAGTAATGAGCAGTTCTTC
CASSFTSGSNEQFF
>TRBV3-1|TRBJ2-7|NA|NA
TGTGCCAGCAGCCAAGATAGTGCCGAGCAGTACTTC
CASSQDSAEQYF
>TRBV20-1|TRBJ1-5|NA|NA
TGCAGTGCTACAGACCGAACAGAGTTGAGCAATCAGCCCGAGCATTTT
CSATDRTELSNQPEHF
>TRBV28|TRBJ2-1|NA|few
TGTGCCAGCAGTTTCACAGGGCTCTACAATGAGCAGTTCTTC
CASSFTGLYNEQFF
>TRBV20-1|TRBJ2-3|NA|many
TGCAGTGCTGAGAGGCAGGGTTGGTCAGATACGCAGTATTTT
CSAERQGWSDTQYF
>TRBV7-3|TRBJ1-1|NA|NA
TGTGCCAGCAGCTCCGGATTAGGGAAAACTGAAGCTTTCTTT
CASSSGLGKTEAFF
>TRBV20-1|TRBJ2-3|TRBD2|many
TGCAGTGCGAGACTAGCGGGACCTCAGGATACGCAGTATTTT
CSARLAGPQDTQYF
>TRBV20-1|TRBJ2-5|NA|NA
TGCAGTGCTGTTCCGGGACGGATCCAAGAGACCCAGTACTTC
CSAVPGRIQETQYF
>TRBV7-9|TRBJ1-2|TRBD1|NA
TGTGCCAGCAGCTTAGAAGGGGGCCTGGGCTATGGCTACACCTTC
CASSLEGGLGYGYTF
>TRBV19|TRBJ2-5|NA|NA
TGTGCCAGTAGTATCAAATGGAGGGAAGAGACCCAGTACTTC
CASSIKWREETQYF
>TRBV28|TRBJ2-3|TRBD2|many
TGTGCCAGCAGGGGGACTAGCGAGGCAGATACGCAGTATTTT
CASRGTSEADTQYF
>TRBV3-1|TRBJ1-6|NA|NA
TGTGCCAGCAGCTTATGGACGAATCCACCCCTCCACTTT
CASSLWTNPPLHF
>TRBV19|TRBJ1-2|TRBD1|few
TGTGCCAGTACCCTCGGGAAGACAGGGGGCTACACCTTC
CASTLGKTGGYTF
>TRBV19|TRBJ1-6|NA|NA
TGTGCCAGTAGCCAGGGCCGCCGGACACCCCTCCACTTT
CASSQGRRTPLHF
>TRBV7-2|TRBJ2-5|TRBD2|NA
TGTGCCAGCAGCTCAGTCCGGGGGGATCTAGAGGCCCAGTACTTC
CASSSVRGDLEAQYF
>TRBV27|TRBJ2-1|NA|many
TGTGCCAGCAGTTTAAGTGTTTTTTATGAGCAGTTCTTC
CASSLSVFYEQFF
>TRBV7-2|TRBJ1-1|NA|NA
TGTGCCATACGGACAAGTCCCACTGAAGCTTTCTTT
CAIRTSPTEAFF
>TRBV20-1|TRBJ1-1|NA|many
TGCAGTGCTAGGCCCCAGGTGAACACTGAAGCTTTCTTT
CSARPQVNTEAFF
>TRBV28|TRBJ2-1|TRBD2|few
TGTGCCAGCAGCCTGATCCCCACTTATCGCGGGAGGACTATCACCTACAATGAGCAGTTCTTC
CASSLIPTYRGRTITYNEQFF
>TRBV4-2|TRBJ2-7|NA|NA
TGTGCCAGCAGCCAACCTCTCCGGGGCTACGAGCAGTACTTC
CASSQPLRGYEQYF
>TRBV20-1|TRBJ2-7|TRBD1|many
TGCAGTGCTGTCCGGGACAGGGCCGCCGAACAGTACTTC
CSAVRDRAAEQYF
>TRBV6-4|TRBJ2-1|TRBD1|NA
TGTGCCAGCAGCGACGGGACAGGCTTCTACAATGAGCAGTTCTTC
CASSDGTGFYNEQFF
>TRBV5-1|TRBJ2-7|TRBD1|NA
TGCGCCAGCAGCCATGGGACAGCGGAATCCTACGAGCAGTACTTC
CASSHGTAESYEQYF
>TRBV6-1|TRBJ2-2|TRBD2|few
TGTGCCAGCCTTGAAGCGGGAGGGAACACCGGGGAGCTGTTTTTT
CASLEAGGNTGELFF
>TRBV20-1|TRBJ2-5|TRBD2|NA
TGCAGTGCTGGTATCCCCGGGAGGGAGAAGACCCAGTACTTC
CSAGIPGREKTQYF
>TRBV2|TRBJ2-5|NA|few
TGTGCCAGCACTTCGGGCCAACAAGAGACCCAGTACTTC
CASTSGQQETQYF
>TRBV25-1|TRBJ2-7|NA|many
TGTGCCAGCAGTGAATGGATGGGGGGTCGGTACGAGCAGTACTTC
CASSEWMGGRYEQYF
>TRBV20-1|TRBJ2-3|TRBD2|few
TGCAGTGCTAGAAATAGCGGGAGCGGCGCAGATACGCAGTATTTT
CSARNSGSGADTQYF